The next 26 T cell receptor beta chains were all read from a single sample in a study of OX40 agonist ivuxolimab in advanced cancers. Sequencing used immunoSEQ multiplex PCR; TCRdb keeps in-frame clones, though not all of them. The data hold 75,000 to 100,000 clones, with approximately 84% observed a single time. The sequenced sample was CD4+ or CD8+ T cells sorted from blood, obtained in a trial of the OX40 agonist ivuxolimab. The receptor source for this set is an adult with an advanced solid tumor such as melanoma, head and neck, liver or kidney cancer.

For the CDR3, the DNA is TGTGCCTGGAGAATCGCCTCGAACACCGGGGAGCTGTTTTTT. It is translated as CAWRIASNTGELFF. The chain uses TRBV30 and TRBJ2-2; D remains ambiguous. Germline CDR1 GTSNPN, CDR2 SVGIG (reference sequence). The CDR3 sequence is 14 residues long. V lost 3 bases and J lost 0, with 8 bases in between.

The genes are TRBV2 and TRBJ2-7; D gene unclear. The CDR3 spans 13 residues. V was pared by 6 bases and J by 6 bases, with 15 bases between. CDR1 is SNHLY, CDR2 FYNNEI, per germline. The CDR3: CASSARGTPEQYV. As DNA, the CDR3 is TGTGCCAGCAGCGCCCGAGGTACGCCCGAGCAGTACGTC.

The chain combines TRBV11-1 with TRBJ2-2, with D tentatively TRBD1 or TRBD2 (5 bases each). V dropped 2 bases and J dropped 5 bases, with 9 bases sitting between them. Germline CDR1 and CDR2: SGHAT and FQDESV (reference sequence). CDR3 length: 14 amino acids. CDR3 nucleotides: TGTGCCAGCAGCTTACAAGAGGGGACCGGGGAGCTGTTTTTT. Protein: CASSLQEGTGELFF.

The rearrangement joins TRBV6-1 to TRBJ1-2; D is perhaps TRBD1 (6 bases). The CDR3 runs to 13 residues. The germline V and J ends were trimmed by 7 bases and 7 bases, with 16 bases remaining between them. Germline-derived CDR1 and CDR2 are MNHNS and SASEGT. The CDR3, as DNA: TGTGCCAGCATTATCCAGGGGATGGGTGGCTACACCTTC. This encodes CASIIQGMGGYTF.

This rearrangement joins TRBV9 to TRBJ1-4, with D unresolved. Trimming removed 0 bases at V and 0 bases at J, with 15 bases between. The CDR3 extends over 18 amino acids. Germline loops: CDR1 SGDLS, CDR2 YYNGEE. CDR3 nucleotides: TGTGCCAGCAGCGTAGATACAGCGGGGTCTTCAACTAATGAAAAACTGTTTTTT. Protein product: CASSVDTAGSSTNEKLFF.

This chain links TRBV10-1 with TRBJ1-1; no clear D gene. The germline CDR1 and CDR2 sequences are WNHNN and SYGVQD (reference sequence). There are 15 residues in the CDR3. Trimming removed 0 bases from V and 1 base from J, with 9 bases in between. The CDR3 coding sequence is TGCGCCAGCAGTGAGTCCACGGCGGAGAACACTGAAGCTTTCTTT. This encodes CASSESTAENTEAFF.

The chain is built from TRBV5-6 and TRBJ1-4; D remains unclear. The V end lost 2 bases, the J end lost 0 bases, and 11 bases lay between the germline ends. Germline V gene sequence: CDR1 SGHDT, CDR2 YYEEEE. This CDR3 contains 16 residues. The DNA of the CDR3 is TGTGCCAGCAGCTTATTGTCTCCCGCAACTAATGAAAAACTGTTTTTT. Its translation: CASSLLSPATNEKLFF.

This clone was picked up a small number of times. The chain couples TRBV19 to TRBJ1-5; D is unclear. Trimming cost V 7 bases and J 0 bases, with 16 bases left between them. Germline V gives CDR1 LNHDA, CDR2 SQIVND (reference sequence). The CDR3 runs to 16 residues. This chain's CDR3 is CASTGRDGLSNQPQHF. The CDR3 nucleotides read TGTGCCAGTACCGGCCGCGACGGACTTAGCAATCAGCCCCAGCATTTT. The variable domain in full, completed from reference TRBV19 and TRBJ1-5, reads DGGITQSPKYLFRKEGQNVTLSCEQNLNHDAMYWYRQDPGQGLRLIYYSQIVNDFQKGDIAEGYSVSREKKESFPLTVTSAQKNPTAFYLCASTGRDGLSNQPQHFGDGTRLSIL.

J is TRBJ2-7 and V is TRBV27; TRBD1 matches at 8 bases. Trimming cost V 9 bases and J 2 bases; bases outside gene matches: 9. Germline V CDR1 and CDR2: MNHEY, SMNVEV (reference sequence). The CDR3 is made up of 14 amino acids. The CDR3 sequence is CASGPGQAAYEQYF. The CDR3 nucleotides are TGTGCCAGTGGGCCGGGACAGGCAGCCTACGAGCAGTACTTC.

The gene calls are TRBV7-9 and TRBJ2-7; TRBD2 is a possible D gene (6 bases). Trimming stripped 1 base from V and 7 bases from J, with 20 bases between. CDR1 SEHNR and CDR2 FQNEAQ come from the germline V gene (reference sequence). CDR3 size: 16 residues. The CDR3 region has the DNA TGTGCCAGCAGCTTAGGGACCGGGACTGGGGCCGGGGAGCAGTACGTC. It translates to CASSLGTGTGAGEQYV.

The chain's CDR3 is CASTPTPGGVLETQYF. The DNA for the CDR3 is TGTGCCAGCACCCCAACTCCTGGGGGGGTTTTGGAGACCCAGTACTTC. The rearrangement links TRBV9 to TRBJ2-5; 7 bases align to TRBD2. The CDR3 runs 16 residues. Germline CDR1 and CDR2: SGDLS and YYNGEE. Germline trimming cut 6 bases from V and 5 bases from J; bases unmatched to any gene: 16. Together with reference TRBV9 and TRBJ2-5, the CDR3 gives the full variable domain: DSGVTQTPKHLITATGQRVTLRCSPRSGDLSVYWYQQSLDQGLQFLIQYYNGEERAKGNILERFSAQQFPDLHSELNLSSLELGDSALYFCASTPTPGGVLETQYFGPGTRLLVL.

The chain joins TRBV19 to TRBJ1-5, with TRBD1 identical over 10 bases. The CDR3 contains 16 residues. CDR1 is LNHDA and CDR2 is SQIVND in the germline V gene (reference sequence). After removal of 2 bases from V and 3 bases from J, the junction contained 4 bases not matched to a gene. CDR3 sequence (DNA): TGTGCCAGTAGTATAAGGGACAGGGGCTTCAATCAGCCCCAGCATTTT. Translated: CASSIRDRGFNQPQHF.

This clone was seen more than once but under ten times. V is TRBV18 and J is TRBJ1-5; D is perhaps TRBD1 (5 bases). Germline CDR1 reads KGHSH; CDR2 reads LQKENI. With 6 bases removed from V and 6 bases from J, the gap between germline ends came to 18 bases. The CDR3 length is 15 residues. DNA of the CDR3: TGTGCCAGCTCCCAGGACCTCGATGGGGGTCAGCCCCAGCATTTT. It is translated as CASSQDLDGGQPQHF.

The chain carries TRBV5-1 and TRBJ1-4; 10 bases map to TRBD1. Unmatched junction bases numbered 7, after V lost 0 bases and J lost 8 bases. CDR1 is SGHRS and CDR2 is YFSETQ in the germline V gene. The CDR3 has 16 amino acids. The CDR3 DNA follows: TGCGCCAGCAGCTTGGCCGGGACAGGGGCGGCAGAAAAACTGTTTTTT. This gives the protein CASSLAGTGAAEKLFF.

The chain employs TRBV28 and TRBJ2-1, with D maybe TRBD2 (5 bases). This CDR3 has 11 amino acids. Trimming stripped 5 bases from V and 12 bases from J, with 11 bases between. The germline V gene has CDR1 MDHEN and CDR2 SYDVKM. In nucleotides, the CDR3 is TGTGCCAGCAGTGGCCGGACTGGGCAGTTCTTC. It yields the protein CASSGRTGQFF.

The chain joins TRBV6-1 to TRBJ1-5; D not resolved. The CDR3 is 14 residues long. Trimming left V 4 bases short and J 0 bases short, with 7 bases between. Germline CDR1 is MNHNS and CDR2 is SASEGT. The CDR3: CASSAQHSNQPQHF. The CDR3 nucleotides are TGTGCCAGCAGTGCCCAACATAGCAATCAGCCCCAGCATTTT.

Written as DNA, the CDR3 is TGTGCCAGCAGCTTACCCGGGGGAGAGGAAGAGACCCAGTACTTC. Translated: CASSLPGGEEETQYF. This chain connects TRBV7-2 to TRBJ2-5, with D possibly matching TRBD2 (6 bases). The CDR3 contains 15 residues. The germline V and J ends were trimmed by 2 bases and 3 bases, with 13 bases remaining between them. Germline CDR1 is SGHTA and CDR2 is FQGNSA. Full variable domain (rest looked up from reference TRBV7-2 and TRBJ2-5): GAGVSQSPSNKVTEKGKDVELRCDPISGHTALYWYRQSLGQGLEFLIYFQGNSAPDKSGLPSDRFSAERTGGSVSTLTIQRTQQEDSAVYLCASSLPGGEEETQYFGPGTRLLVL.

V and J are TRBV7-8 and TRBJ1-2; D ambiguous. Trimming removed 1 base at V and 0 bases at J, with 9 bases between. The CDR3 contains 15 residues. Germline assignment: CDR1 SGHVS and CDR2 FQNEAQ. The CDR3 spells CASSLEVVPNYGYTF. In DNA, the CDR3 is TGTGCCAGCAGCTTAGAAGTTGTACCTAACTATGGCTACACCTTC.

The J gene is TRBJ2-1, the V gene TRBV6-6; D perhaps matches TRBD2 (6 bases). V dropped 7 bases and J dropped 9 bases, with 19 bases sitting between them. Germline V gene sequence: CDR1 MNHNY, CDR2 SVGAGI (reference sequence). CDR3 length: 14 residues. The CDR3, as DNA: TGTGCCAGCACCCTGACCCGGGGGAGTGGTGAGCAGTTCTTC. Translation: CASTLTRGSGEQFF.

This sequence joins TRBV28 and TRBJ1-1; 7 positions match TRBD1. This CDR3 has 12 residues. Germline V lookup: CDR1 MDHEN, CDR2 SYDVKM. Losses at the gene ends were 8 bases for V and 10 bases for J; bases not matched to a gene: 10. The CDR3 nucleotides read TGTGCCAGCCATCAGGGGGTGCGGAGAGCTTTCTTT. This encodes CASHQGVRRAFF.

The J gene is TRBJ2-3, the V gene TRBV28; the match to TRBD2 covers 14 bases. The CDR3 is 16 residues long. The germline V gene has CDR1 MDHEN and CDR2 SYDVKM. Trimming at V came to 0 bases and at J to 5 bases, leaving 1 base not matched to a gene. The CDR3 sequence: CASSLWGLAGEDTQYF. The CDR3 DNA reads TGTGCCAGCAGTTTATGGGGACTAGCGGGGGAAGATACGCAGTATTTT.

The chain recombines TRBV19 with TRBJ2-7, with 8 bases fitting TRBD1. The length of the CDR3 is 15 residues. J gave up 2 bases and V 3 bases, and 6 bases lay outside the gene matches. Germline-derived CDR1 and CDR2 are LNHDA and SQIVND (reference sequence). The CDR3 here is CASSISGQGPYEQYF. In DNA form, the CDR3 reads TGTGCCAGTAGTATTTCCGGACAGGGCCCCTACGAGCAGTACTTC.

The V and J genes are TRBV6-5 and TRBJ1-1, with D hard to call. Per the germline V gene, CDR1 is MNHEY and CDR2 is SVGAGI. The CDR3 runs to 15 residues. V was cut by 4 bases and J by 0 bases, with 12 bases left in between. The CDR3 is CASSSLLYMNTEAFF. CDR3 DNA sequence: TGTGCCAGCAGTTCTTTATTGTATATGAACACTGAAGCTTTCTTT.

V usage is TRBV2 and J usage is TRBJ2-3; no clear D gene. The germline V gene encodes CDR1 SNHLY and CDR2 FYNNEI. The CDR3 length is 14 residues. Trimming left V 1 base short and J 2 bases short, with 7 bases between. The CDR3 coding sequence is TGTGCCAGCAGTGAAGACTTCTACACAGATACGCAGTATTTT. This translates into CASSEDFYTDTQYF. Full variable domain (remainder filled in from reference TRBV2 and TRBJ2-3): EPEVTQTPSHQVTQMGQEVILRCVPISNHLYFYWYRQILGQKVEFLVSFYNNEISEKSEIFDDQFSVERPDGSNFTLKIRSTKLEDSAMYFCASSEDFYTDTQYFGPGTRLTVL.

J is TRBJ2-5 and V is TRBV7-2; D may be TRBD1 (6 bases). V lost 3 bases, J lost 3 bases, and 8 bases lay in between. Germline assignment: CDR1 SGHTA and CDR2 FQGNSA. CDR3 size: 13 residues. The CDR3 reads CASSFGQKETQYF. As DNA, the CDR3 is TGTGCCAGCAGCTTCGGACAGAAAGAGACCCAGTACTTC.

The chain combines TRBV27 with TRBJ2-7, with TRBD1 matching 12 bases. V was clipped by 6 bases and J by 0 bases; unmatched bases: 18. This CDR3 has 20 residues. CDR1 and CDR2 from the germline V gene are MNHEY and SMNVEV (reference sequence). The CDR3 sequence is CASREISGTGGASTSYEQYF. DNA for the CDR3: TGTGCCAGCAGAGAGATTTCCGGGACAGGGGGCGCTTCCACCTCCTACGAGCAGTACTTC.